A selection of T cell receptor beta chains follows, all from one sample in a study of T cell responses to AZD1222 COVID-19 vaccine. Only in-frame clones appear in the TCRdb table, and some are missing; sequencing was by immunoSEQ multiplex PCR. Among roughly 130,000 clones listed, roughly nine tenths were seen once. The starting material was peripheral blood, obtained on day 0 of AZD1222 vaccination. These receptors were collected from an adult in good health. Both conserved end residues are part of each CDR3. The order of the fields is V gene, J gene, clone size, D gene, CDR3 protein, CDR3 DNA. D genes are given only for firm matches. Clone size, where shown, is once, few, many, or a class for clones that have expanded.

TRBV7-9,TRBJ2-5,NA,NA,CASSPTRLETQYF,TGTGCCAGCAGCCCTACCCGGCTCGAGACCCAGTACTTC
TRBV7-3,TRBJ2-2,few,TRBD1,CASSITGDTGELFF,TGTGCCAGCAGCATAACAGGGGACACCGGGGAGCTGTTTTTT
TRBV6-2/TRBV6-3,TRBJ1-5,NA,NA,CASSYGQNNQPQHF,TGTGCCAGCAGTTACGGACAGAACAATCAGCCCCAGCATTTT
TRBV7-8,TRBJ2-2,NA,TRBD2,CASREGVAGNSNTGELFF,TGTGCCAGCAGGGAGGGGGTAGCGGGAAACTCGAACACCGGGGAGCTGTTTTTT
TRBV18,TRBJ2-7,NA,NA,CASSLTPDSSYEQYF,TGTGCCAGCTCACTTACCCCTGACAGTTCCTACGAGCAGTACTTC
TRBV27,TRBJ2-5,NA,NA,CASSFPGHLETQYF,TGTGCCAGCAGTTTTCCCGGGCATCTAGAGACCCAGTACTTC
TRBV5-4,TRBJ1-2,once,NA,CASSPDSNYGYTF,TGTGCCAGCAGCCCCGACAGCAACTATGGCTACACCTTC
TRBV5-3,TRBJ1-1,NA,NA,CARGRGSLVWGTEAFF,TGTGCCAGAGGGCGGGGTTCACTGGTTTGGGGGACTGAAGCTTTCTTT
TRBV29-1,TRBJ1-1,NA,NA,CSVRAGAPEAFF,TGCAGCGTCCGTGCAGGGGCCCCTGAAGCTTTCTTT
TRBV30,TRBJ1-1,NA,NA,CAWSPSREEVRTEAFF,TGTGCCTGGAGCCCCTCCAGGGAGGAGGTTCGCACTGAAGCTTTCTTT
TRBV5-4,TRBJ2-5,NA,NA,CASRRDQETQYF,TGTGCCAGCCGCAGGGACCAAGAGACCCAGTACTTC
TRBV3-1/TRBV3-2,TRBJ2-7,NA,NA,CASSQDQGSGGFYEQYF,TGTGCCAGCAGCCAAGATCAGGGTAGCGGAGGCTTCTACGAGCAGTACTTC
TRBV4-2,TRBJ1-2,NA,NA,CASSQDSQGFNGYTF,TGTGCCAGCAGCCAAGATTCGCAGGGGTTCAATGGCTACACCTTC
TRBV2,TRBJ2-7,NA,NA,CASSEDSSYEQYF,TGTGCCAGCAGTGAAGACTCGTCCTACGAGCAGTACTTC